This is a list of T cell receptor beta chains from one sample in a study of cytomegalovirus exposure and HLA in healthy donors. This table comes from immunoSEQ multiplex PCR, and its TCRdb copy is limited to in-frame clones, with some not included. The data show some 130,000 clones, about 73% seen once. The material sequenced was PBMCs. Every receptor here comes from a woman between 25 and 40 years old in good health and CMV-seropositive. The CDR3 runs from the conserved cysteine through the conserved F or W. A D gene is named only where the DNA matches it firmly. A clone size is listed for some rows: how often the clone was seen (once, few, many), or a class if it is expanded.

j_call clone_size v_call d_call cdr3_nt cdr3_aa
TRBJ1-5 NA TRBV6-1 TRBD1 TGTGCCAGCATGGGTACAGGGGGTCAGCCCCAGCATTTT CASMGTGGQPQHF
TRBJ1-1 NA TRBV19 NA TGTGCCAGTAGCGAGACAGTGAACACTGAAGCTTTCTTT CASSETVNTEAFF
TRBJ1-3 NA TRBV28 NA TGTGCCAGCAGTTCACATGGCGGCAGCTCTGGAAACACCATATATTTT CASSSHGGSSGNTIYF
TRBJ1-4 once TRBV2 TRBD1 TGTGCCAGCCTAAGACAGGGGAATGAAAAACTGTTTTTT CASLRQGNEKLFF
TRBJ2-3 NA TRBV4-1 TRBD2 TGCGCCAGCAGCCAGCGGGGGGCGAGCACAGATACGCAGTATTTT CASSQRGASTDTQYF
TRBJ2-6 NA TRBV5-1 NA TGCGCCAGCAGCTTGGAGGCGGTCTCTGGGGCCAACGTCCTGACTTTC CASSLEAVSGANVLTF
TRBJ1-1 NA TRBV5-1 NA TGCGCCAGCAGCCAGGGACGGGCGGGGAGGAACACTGAAGCTTTCTTT CASSQGRAGRNTEAFF
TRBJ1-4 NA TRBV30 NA TGTGCCTGGAGTGTAGGAGTTCGGTCAACTAATGAAAAACTGTTTTTT CAWSVGVRSTNEKLFF
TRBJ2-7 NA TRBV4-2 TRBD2 TGTGCCAACAGCCACACATTTCGGACTAGCGGCTCCTACGAGCAGTACTTC CANSHTFRTSGSYEQYF
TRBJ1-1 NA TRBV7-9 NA TGTGCCAGCAGCTTATTTAGGGCAGGGGAAAGGGCTAAGGGAGCTTTCTTT CASSLFRAGERAKGAFF
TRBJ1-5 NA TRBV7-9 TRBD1 TGTTCCAGCAGCCGGGGGGGACAGGGAGGTCAGCCCCAGCATTTT CSSSRGGQGGQPQHF
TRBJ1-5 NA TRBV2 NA TGTGCCAGCAAGGGTCTCGGGGATCAGCCCCAGCATTTT CASKGLGDQPQHF
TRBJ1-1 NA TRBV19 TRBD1 TGTGCCAGTAGAAGGACAGGGGGTCGCTACACTGAAGCTTTCTTT CASRRTGGRYTEAFF
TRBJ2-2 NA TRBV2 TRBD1 TGTGCCAGCAGGGGGGACAGGGAAAGGTCCGGGGAGCTGTTTTTT CASRGDRERSGELFF
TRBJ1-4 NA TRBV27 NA TGTGCCAGCGGCGACCCGGGGAGGGGTAATGAAAAATTGTTTTTT CASGDPGRGNEKLFF
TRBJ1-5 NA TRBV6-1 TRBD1 TGTGCCAGCAGTGGGACAGGGGCGATCAATCAGCCCCAGCATTTT CASSGTGAINQPQHF
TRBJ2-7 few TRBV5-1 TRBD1 TGCGCCAGCAGCAGCCGGCCGGGACAGGGCTACGAGCAGTACTTC CASSSRPGQGYEQYF
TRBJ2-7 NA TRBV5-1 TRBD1 TGCGCCAGCAGCCCGCCCCGGGACAGTTGGAACGAGCAGTACTTC CASSPPRDSWNEQYF
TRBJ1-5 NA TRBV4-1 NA TGCGCCAGCAGCCAAGATCGTGCGTATAGCAATCAGCCCCAGCATTTT CASSQDRAYSNQPQHF
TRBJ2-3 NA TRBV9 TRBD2 TGTGCCAGCAGCGTAGTAATTCCGACATCTAGCGGCTCCACAGATACGCAGTATTTT CASSVVIPTSSGSTDTQYF
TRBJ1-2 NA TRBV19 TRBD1 TGTGCCAGTAGTCGGGACAGGGGTAACTATGGCTACACCTTC CASSRDRGNYGYTF
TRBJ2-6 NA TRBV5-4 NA TGTGCCAGCAGCTTCGAACACCCCTCTCGTGGGGCCAACGTCCTGACTTTC CASSFEHPSRGANVLTF
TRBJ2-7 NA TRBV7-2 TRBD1 TGTGCCAGCAGCCTCTACAGGGGGTCGGATTTATACGAGCAGTACTTC CASSLYRGSDLYEQYF
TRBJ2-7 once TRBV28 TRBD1 TGTGCCAGCAGTTTATGGGGACAGGGGACCTACGAGCAGTACTTC CASSLWGQGTYEQYF
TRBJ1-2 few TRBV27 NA TGTGCCAGCAGTTTATCTCCCGGTAGCTATGGCTACACCTTC CASSLSPGSYGYTF
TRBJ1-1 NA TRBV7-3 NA TGTGCCAGCAGCTTTGGCACGAACACTGAAGCTTTCTTT CASSFGTNTEAFF
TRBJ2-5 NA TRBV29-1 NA TGCAGCGCGTTACGTCGGGAGACCCAGTACTTC CSALRRETQYF
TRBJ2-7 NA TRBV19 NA TGTGCCAGTAGTGAGGACACATCCTACGAGCAGTACTTC CASSEDTSYEQYF
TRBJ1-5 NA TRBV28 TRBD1 TGTGCCAGCAGTACCGAGCGACAGGGCGGTTGGCAGCCCCAGCATTTT CASSTERQGGWQPQHF
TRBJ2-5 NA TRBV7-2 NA TGTGCCAGCAGCTTCCAGCGCGAGTACCAAGAGACCCAGTACTTC CASSFQREYQETQYF